This entry lists 7 T cell receptor beta chains sequenced from one sample in a study of T cell responses to AZD1222 COVID-19 vaccine. Measured with immunoSEQ multiplex PCR; TCRdb has only the in-frame clones, and not every one. This table holds approximately 150,000 clones, about 89% found once. The material sequenced was peripheral blood, taken on day 0 of AZD1222 vaccination. The receptors originated from an adult in good health.

This clone has only a few counts. The V gene is TRBV4-1, the J gene TRBJ2-3, with a weak D call TRBD2 (5 bases). The CDR3 consists of 15 residues. V shed 4 bases and J shed 3 bases, with 14 bases lying between them. CDR1 and CDR2 from the germline V gene are MGHRA and YSYEKL. The CDR3 here is CASSPGSRLTDTQYF. In DNA form, the CDR3 reads TGCGCCAGCAGCCCGGGATCTCGACTTACAGATACGCAGTATTTT.

The CDR3 nucleotides are TGTGCCAGTAGCTACAGGGGGCTTAGCAGCAATCAGCCCCAGCATTTT. It encodes CASSYRGLSSNQPQHF. The chain employs TRBV19 and TRBJ1-5; 9 nucleotides align to TRBD1. The CDR3 is 16 residues long. Germline CDR1 LNHDA, CDR2 SQIVND (reference sequence). Unmatched junction bases numbered 7, after V lost 6 bases and J lost 1 base.

The V and J genes are TRBV5-8 and TRBJ2-3, with D possibly matching TRBD2 (5 bases). CDR1 is SGHTS and CDR2 is YDEGEE in the germline V gene. Trimming shortened V by 1 base and J by 0 bases, and 12 bases separated the two germline ends. The CDR3 spans 16 residues. CDR3 region: CASSLRASRSTDTQYF. The CDR3 DNA is TGTGCCAGCAGCTTGAGGGCTAGCAGAAGCACAGATACGCAGTATTTT. Drawing the rest from reference TRBV5-8 and TRBJ2-3, the complete variable domain is EAGVTQSPTHLIKTRGQQATLRCSPISGHTSVYWYQQALGLGLQFLLWYDEGEERNRGNFPPRFSGRQFPNYSSELNVNALELEDSALYLCASSLRASRSTDTQYFGPGTRLTVL.

The rearrangement joins TRBV7-3 to TRBJ2-2; 8 positions agree with TRBD2. The V gene's germline CDR1 is SGHTA and CDR2 FQGTGA. The CDR3 runs 15 residues. With 5 bases clipped from V and 5 bases from J, the junction kept 7 bases outside the gene matches. Written as DNA, the CDR3 is TGTGCCAGCAGCCCCCATCAGCGGGGGACCGGGGAGCTGTTTTTT. Translating it yields CASSPHQRGTGELFF. The whole variable domain, filled in from reference TRBV7-3 and TRBJ2-2, reads GAGVSQTPSNKVTEKGKYVELRCDPISGHTALYWYRQSLGQGPEFLIYFQGTGAADDSGLPNDRFFAVRPEGSVSTLKIQRTERGDSAVYLCASSPHQRGTGELFFGEGSRLTVL.

This sequence joins TRBV5-1 and TRBJ2-7; 9 positions match TRBD1. The trim removed 0 bases at V and 7 bases at J, leaving 5 bases unmatched. CDR1 is SGHRS and CDR2 is YFSETQ in the germline V gene. This CDR3 is built from 14 residues. CDR3 sequence reads: CASSLGGQGEEQYF. In DNA form, the CDR3 reads TGCGCCAGCAGCTTGGGGGGACAGGGCGAAGAGCAGTACTTC.

This sequence joins TRBV6-5 and TRBJ2-7; D is perhaps TRBD1 (6 bases). The V and J ends lost 8 bases and 5 bases respectively, with 13 bases between them. The length of the CDR3 is 12 residues. Germline lookup yields CDR1 MNHEY and CDR2 SVGAGI. CDR3 amino acids: CASQVRGHEQYF. The CDR3, as DNA: TGTGCCAGCCAGGTCAGGGGCCACGAGCAGTACTTC.

Here the CDR3 reads CAWSVPGEQYF. DNA for the CDR3: TGTGCCTGGAGTGTACCGGGAGAGCAGTACTTC. The rearrangement joins TRBV30 to TRBJ2-7, with a weak D call TRBD2 (5 bases). The V end lost 0 bases, the J end lost 7 bases, and 7 bases lay between the germline ends. The CDR3 is made up of 11 amino acids. Germline CDR1 is GTSNPN and CDR2 is SVGIG (reference sequence).